The 14 T cell receptor beta chains presented below share a single source sample, sequenced in a study of human T cells and chemical hapten exposure. The time point here: healthy volunteer bleed at 6 weeks. Total RNA came from unfractionated whole blood. TCRdb re-called the RACE reads through MiXCR, storing one row per CDR3 protein. Among around 35,000 distinct CDR3 sequences, 5.5% were seen once, and the ten largest hold 9.5% to 15%. Sequences were obtained from whole blood. Receptor source: a human donor in good health. Some clones in this sample may be carry-over from other donors' samples.

CDR3 loop: CASEGQSSYNEQFF. The CDR3 coding sequence is TGTGCCAGTGAGGGACAGAGCTCCTACAATGAGCAGTTCTTC. The chain employs TRBV7-2 and TRBJ2-1; 7 bases map to TRBD1. The V and J ends lost 9 bases and 0 bases, in that order; junction bases with no gene match: 5. Germline V lookup: CDR1 SGHTA, CDR2 FQGNSA. The CDR3 is 14 residues long.

This clonotype was counted at least ten times. This sequence joins TRBV7-9 and TRBJ2-3; D gene uncertain. The CDR3 extends over 10 amino acids. Germline V gene data show CDR1 as SEHNR and CDR2 as FQNEAQ (reference sequence). Trimming took off 1 base at V and 10 bases at J, with 3 bases between the two ends. The CDR3 coding sequence is TGTGCCAGCAGCTTAGACCCGCAGTATTTT. The encoded protein is CASSLDPQYF.

This clonotype was found many times. V usage is TRBV10-2 and J usage is TRBJ1-2; tentative D call: TRBD1 (6 bases). Germline loops: CDR1 WSHSY, CDR2 SAAADI. The CDR3 length is 12 residues. V gave up 6 bases and J gave up 4 bases, with 9 bases separating them. The CDR3 bases are TGCGCCAGCAGGGGGGCCGGCTATGGCTACACCTTC. Its translation: CASRGAGYGYTF.

V usage is TRBV12-3 or TRBV12-4 and J usage is TRBJ2-2, with 7 bases identical to TRBD1. The CDR3 contains 15 residues. V was clipped by 6 bases and J by 0 bases; unmatched bases: 4. The chain's CDR3 is CASRWDSSNTGELFF. The CDR3 DNA reads as TGTGCCAGCAGATGGGACAGTTCGAACACCGGGGAGCTGTTTTTT.

J is TRBJ1-4 and V is TRBV2, with TRBD1 matching 7 bases. CDR3 length: 14 residues. CDR1 SNHLY and CDR2 FYNNEI come from the germline V gene. V lost 6 bases to trimming and J lost 7 bases; unmatched junction nucleotides: 8. This CDR3 reads CASRLDRDREKLFF. The CDR3, as DNA: TGTGCCAGCAGGCTAGACAGGGACCGTGAAAAACTGTTTTTT.

At least ten counts were recorded for this clonotype. The chain carries TRBV9 and TRBJ2-1, with D perhaps being TRBD1 or TRBD2 (5 bases each). This CDR3 has 11 residues. Per the germline V gene, CDR1 is SGDLS and CDR2 is YYNGEE. V dropped 4 bases and J dropped 9 bases, with 8 bases sitting between them. The CDR3 here is CASSPGAEQFF. In DNA form, the CDR3 reads TGTGCCAGCAGCCCCGGGGCTGAGCAGTTCTTC.

This clonotype has ten or more counts. The chain has TRBV19 and TRBJ1-1, with a tentative D call TRBD1 (5 bases). The germline V gene encodes CDR1 LNHDA and CDR2 SQIVND (reference sequence). This CDR3 comprises 16 residues. Trimming left V 1 base short and J 0 bases short, with 12 bases between. The CDR3 DNA is TGTGCCAGTAGTATAGTGGCCTCGACAGTGAACACTGAAGCTTTCTTT. This encodes CASSIVASTVNTEAFF.

This clonotype was recorded many times. This CDR3 reads CASQSVSGANVLTF. Here the CDR3 DNA reads TGTGCCAGCCAGTCGGTCTCTGGGGCCAACGTCCTGACTTTC. The V call is TRBV5-5, the J call TRBJ2-6, with D uncertain. The ends were cut back, 7 bases at V and 0 bases at J, with 8 bases in the middle. The CDR3 runs 14 residues. Germline V CDR1 and CDR2: SGHKS, YYEKEE (reference sequence). The full variable domain, completed using reference TRBV5-5 and TRBJ2-6, is DAGVTQSPTHLIKTRGQQVTLRCSPISGHKSVSWYQQVLGQGPQFIFQYYEKEERGRGNFPDRFSARQFPNYSSELNVNALLLGDSALYLCASQSVSGANVLTFGAGSRLTVL.

This clonotype has at least ten counts. This chain uses TRBV6-5 with TRBJ2-6; no definite D call. Germline V lookup: CDR1 MNHEY, CDR2 SVGAGI. This CDR3 has 15 amino acids. V gave up 0 bases and J gave up 3 bases, with 6 bases separating them. This CDR3 is CASSYSSDGANVLTF. As DNA, the CDR3 is TGTGCCAGCAGTTACTCGAGTGATGGGGCCAACGTCCTGACTTTC.

With respect to this clonotype: An end of the junction does not agree with germline; a read error may underlie this. The V and J genes are TRBV2 and TRBJ2-3, with D hard to call. The CDR3 sequence is 11 residues long. Germline V gene lookup returns CDR1 SNHLY and CDR2 FYNNEI. CDR3 loop: CASSDGDTRYF. In DNA form, the CDR3 reads TGTGCCAGCAGTGACGGCGATACGCGGTATTTT.

Many counts were recorded for this clonotype. J is TRBJ1-2 and V is TRBV29-1, with 8 bases fitting TRBD1. The CDR3 consists of 14 residues. With 6 bases clipped from V and 3 bases from J, the junction kept 9 bases outside the gene matches. CDR1 is SQVTM and CDR2 is ANQGSEA in the germline V gene. Here the CDR3 reads CSVISDRVYYGYTF. Here the CDR3 DNA reads TGCAGCGTAATTTCGGACAGGGTCTACTATGGCTACACCTTC.

The chain links TRBV19 to TRBJ2-4; D is ambiguous. The CDR3 sequence is 12 residues long. In germline, CDR1 is LNHDA, CDR2 SQIVND (reference sequence). The V end was cut by 5 bases, the J end by 5 bases, with 7 bases between. CDR3 nucleotides: TGTGCCAGTAGTGCCAGAGAAAACATTCAGTACTTC. It yields the protein CASSARENIQYF. Using reference TRBV19 and TRBJ2-4 for the parts outside the CDR3, the full variable domain is DGGITQSPKYLFRKEGQNVTLSCEQNLNHDAMYWYRQDPGQGLRLIYYSQIVNDFQKGDIAEGYSVSREKKESFPLTVTSAQKNPTAFYLCASSARENIQYFGAGTRLSVL.

This clonotype has only a few counts. The chain carries TRBV10-3 and TRBJ1-2; D unresolved. CDR3 length: 15 residues. The V end lost 3 bases, the J end lost 2 bases, and 13 bases lay between the germline ends. Germline CDR1 reads ENHRY; CDR2 reads SYGVKD. In DNA form, the CDR3 reads TGTGCCATCAGTGATGGGTTTTCGAGCAACTATGGCTACACCTTC. This gives the protein CAISDGFSSNYGYTF.

This clonotype appeared many times. This rearrangement joins TRBV12-3 or TRBV12-4 to TRBJ2-3, with D perhaps TRBD1 (6 bases). Trimming shortened V by 5 bases and J by 0 bases, and 9 bases separated the two germline ends. This CDR3 region has 14 residues. CDR3 loop: CASSPGASTDTQYF. The CDR3 DNA is TGTGCCAGCAGTCCAGGGGCTAGCACAGATACGCAGTATTTT.